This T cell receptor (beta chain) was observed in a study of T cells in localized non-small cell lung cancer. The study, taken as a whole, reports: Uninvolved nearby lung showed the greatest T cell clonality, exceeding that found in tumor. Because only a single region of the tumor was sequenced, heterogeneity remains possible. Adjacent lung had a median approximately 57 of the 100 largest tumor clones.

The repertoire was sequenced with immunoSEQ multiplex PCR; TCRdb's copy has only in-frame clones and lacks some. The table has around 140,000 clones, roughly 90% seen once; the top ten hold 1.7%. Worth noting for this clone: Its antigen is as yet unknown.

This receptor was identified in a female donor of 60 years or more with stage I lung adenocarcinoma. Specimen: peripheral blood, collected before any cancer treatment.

The CDR3 DNA sequence: TGTGCCAGCTCACCCGGGCCTGAAAATGAAAAACTGTTTTTT. Protein: CASSPGPENEKLFF. The chain has TRBV18 and TRBJ1-4, with unresolved D. Germline CDR1 reads KGHSH; CDR2 reads LQKENI. This CDR3 contains 14 residues. V was trimmed by 3 bases and J by 5 bases, leaving 10 bases between them.